This T cell receptor (beta chain) was obtained from a study of shared clonotypes between healthy human individuals. Using immunoSEQ multiplex PCR, the repertoire was profiled, and TCRdb retains in-frame clones only, with some absent. The sample includes under 600,000 clones, about 98% of them seen just once. Trimming cost V 5 bases and J 0 bases, with 10 bases left between them. CDR1 and CDR2 (germline): SQVTM, ANQGSEA. This CDR3 comprises 14 residues. Terminally differentiated effector memory CD45RA+ cells were left out of the naive CD8 fraction, which was CD45RO-negative and positively selected for CCR7.

The clonotype originates from a man aged 30-40 years in good health. The sample comprised naive CD8+ T cells sorted from blood. The genes are TRBV29-1 and TRBJ2-2; D could derive from TRBD1 or TRBD2 (5 bases each). The CDR3: CSVPGPSNTGELFF. The CDR3 DNA sequence: TGCAGCGTTCCGGGACCCTCGAACACCGGGGAGCTGTTTTTT.